This is a list of T cell receptor beta chains from one sample in a study of T cells after yellow fever vaccination. TCRdb processed the 5' RACE reads anew with MiXCR; each CDR3 protein has one entry. The sample lists some 300,000 distinct CDR3 sequences; 3% to 4.5% were seen once. The sample consisted of PBMCs, taken on the day of the yellow fever booster vaccination. These receptor sequences come from a man aged 18 to 30 who received the YFV17D yellow fever vaccine. Each CDR3 is given with its conserved first and last residue. A D gene is named only where the DNA matches it firmly. Clone size appears in some rows only: once, few, many, or a class for an expanded clone.

DNA | CDR3 | J | size | D | V
TGTGCCAGCAGCCTAAATCCAGCGGGGGCCTCTAACACAGATACGCAGTATTTT | CASSLNPAGASNTDTQYF | TRBJ2-3 | . | TRBD2 | TRBV7-2
TGCGCCAGCAGTGAGAATGAGTTTGGAGGGGGCGGTACCGGGGAGCTGTTTTTT | CASSENEFGGGGTGELFF | TRBJ2-2 | . | . | TRBV10-2
TGTGCCAGCAGCTTAGCTCCGGAGAATGAGCAGTTCTTC | CASSLAPENEQFF | TRBJ2-1 | many | . | TRBV11-2
TGTGCCAGCAGTTACTCGATTCTAGGGCCCACCGGGGAGCTGTTTTTT | CASSYSILGPTGELFF | TRBJ2-2 | many | . | TRBV6-5
TGTGCCAGCAGCTTAGGAAGAAGTAGTAATTCACCCCTCCACTTT | CASSLGRSSNSPLHF | TRBJ1-6 | few | . | TRBV7-2
TGCAGCGTCTTGGACAGAAGGGAGCAGTTCTTC | CSVLDRREQFF | TRBJ2-1 | few | . | TRBV29-1
TGTGCCAGCATCGGAAGGACCGGGGAGCTGTTTTTT | CASIGRTGELFF | TRBJ2-2 | many | . | TRBV6-5
TGCAGCGTTCGAGGGCCGCGGGTGGAGGAGACCCAGTACTTC | CSVRGPRVEETQYF | TRBJ2-5 | many | . | TRBV29-1
TGTGCCAGCAGCATACAGGCGTTAGGTACGCAGTATTTT | CASSIQALGTQYF | TRBJ2-3 | many | . | TRBV5-5
TGTGCCAGCAGTTACACAGGGCCCTGGGGCATGAACACTGAAGCTTTCTTT | CASSYTGPWGMNTEAFF | TRBJ1-1 | many | . | TRBV12-3/TRBV12-4
TGTGCCAGCAGCGTAGGTAGGGGAGCATCCTACGAGCAGTACTTC | CASSVGRGASYEQYF | TRBJ2-7 | many | . | TRBV9
TGTGCCAGCTCACTGCCTAGCGGGGGTCCAGCGGGTGAGCAGTTCTTC | CASSLPSGGPAGEQFF | TRBJ2-1 | . | TRBD2 | TRBV18
TGTGCCAGCAGCCCCCGGGGGCAGGGTCATGGCTACACCTTC | CASSPRGQGHGYTF | TRBJ1-2 | many | . | TRBV7-2
TGCGCCAGCAGCACAGATCCCGCCAGCCTTGGAAACACCATATATTTT | CASSTDPASLGNTIYF | TRBJ1-3 | many | . | TRBV5-1
TGTGCCAGTAGTATAACACCCTCGAATGAGCAGTTCTTC | CASSITPSNEQFF | TRBJ2-1 | . | . | TRBV19
TGTGCCAGCAGCTTATACGCCCGGTTTGGGGAGCAGTTCTTC | CASSLYARFGEQFF | TRBJ2-1 | many | . | TRBV7-9
TGTGCCAGCAGTTTAAGCGGGACTAGAAAAAGCGGAGAGACCCAGTACTTC | CASSLSGTRKSGETQYF | TRBJ2-5 | many | TRBD2 | TRBV28
TGTGCCAGCAGCCAAAGTGGAGGGACAGGTGGAAAACTGTTTTTT | CASSQSGGTGGKLFF | TRBJ1-4 | few | TRBD1 | TRBV3-1
TGCAGCGTTGAGGGGACTACCCCACCGTTCTTCTCCTACAATGAGCAGTTCTTC | CSVEGTTPPFFSYNEQFF | TRBJ2-1 | many | TRBD2 | TRBV29-1
TGCAGCGGAAGGGATAAAAACATTCAGTACTTC | CSGRDKNIQYF | TRBJ2-4 | many | . | TRBV29-1
TGTGCCACCAGTCCTGGCGGGGGAATAGAGGGCACAGATACGCAGTATTTT | CATSPGGGIEGTDTQYF | TRBJ2-3 | many | TRBD2 | TRBV24-1
TGTGCCAGCAGTTACTTAGTCACAAATGAGCAGTTCTTC | CASSYLVTNEQFF | TRBJ2-1 | . | . | TRBV6-2/TRBV6-3
TGTGCCAGCAGCTCGGGGGCCAAAAACATTCAGTACTTC | CASSSGAKNIQYF | TRBJ2-4 | many | . | TRBV11-2
TGTGCCACCAACCGGGGCAGGGAACGGTCAGATACGCAGTATTTT | CATNRGRERSDTQYF | TRBJ2-3 | . | . | TRBV7-9
TGTGCCAGCAGCCGGCCCGTCGGGGGCTGGCGAGAGACCCAGTACTTC | CASSRPVGGWRETQYF | TRBJ2-5 | many | . | TRBV7-2
TGTGCCAGCAGTCCGGTCTATGGCTACACCTTC | CASSPVYGYTF | TRBJ1-2 | many | . | TRBV7-2
TGTGCCAGCAGCCAAGATGGGGTAGCGGGGGTCAGCTCCTACAATGAGCAGTTCTTC | CASSQDGVAGVSSYNEQFF | TRBJ2-1 | many | TRBD2 | TRBV4-2
TGTGCCATCTCGGGACGTCTGAACACTGAAGCTTTCTTT | CAISGRLNTEAFF | TRBJ1-1 | many | . | TRBV10-3
TGCGCCAGCAGCCGTAGCGGGGGGATTAACACCGGGGAGCTGTTTTTT | CASSRSGGINTGELFF | TRBJ2-2 | many | TRBD2 | TRBV10-1
TGCGCCAGCAGCATCCGGGCAGGGGGCACCGAGGAGCTGTTTTTT | CASSIRAGGTEELFF | TRBJ2-2 | many | TRBD1 | TRBV5-1
TGTGCCAGCAGCGGGAGTTCCGGGAGGATCGTTGATGAGCAGTTCTTC | CASSGSSGRIVDEQFF | TRBJ2-1 | many | TRBD2 | TRBV2
TGTGCCAGTAGTATAGCTAAACAGGGAAGCAATCAGCCCCAGCATTTT | CASSIAKQGSNQPQHF | TRBJ1-5 | . | . | TRBV19
TGCGCCAGCAGCTTACTTGCGCGGGGCCAGGCCGAGCAGTTCTTC | CASSLLARGQAEQFF | TRBJ2-1 | many | . | TRBV5-1
TGTGCCAGCAGTCGCCCCCCACAGGGGACCTTATCAGATACGCAGTATTTT | CASSRPPQGTLSDTQYF | TRBJ2-3 | many | TRBD1 | TRBV5-6
TGCGCCAGCAGCTTGGAAGGGACAACAATGGCGGGCGCTTACACCGGGGAGCTGTTTTTT | CASSLEGTTMAGAYTGELFF | TRBJ2-2 | few | . | TRBV5-1
TGTGCCAGCAGCGGACGAAGAGGGGTGGAGACCCAGTACTTC | CASSGRRGVETQYF | TRBJ2-5 | many | . | TRBV7-2
TGCGCCAGCAGCTTGGAAGGGACACTCGCCAATGGAAAACTGTTTTTT | CASSLEGTLANGKLFF | TRBJ1-4 | many | . | TRBV5-1
TGTGCCAGCAGTCCCCCCGGACAGGGGGCACAAGGTCAGCCCCAGCATTTT | CASSPPGQGAQGQPQHF | TRBJ1-5 | few | TRBD1 | TRBV6-6
TGTGCCATCAGCGACGGCTCCGGAAGGGGCTACACCTTC | CAISDGSGRGYTF | TRBJ1-2 | . | . | TRBV10-3
TGTGCCAGCAGTGAAGCGCGGGTGGGGGCAGGCGTGGATGAGCAGTTCTTC | CASSEARVGAGVDEQFF | TRBJ2-1 | . | . | TRBV6-1
TGTGCCAGCAGAAGGACAGGGTTTGCCGGGGAGCTGTTTTTT | CASRRTGFAGELFF | TRBJ2-2 | many | TRBD1 | TRBV12-3/TRBV12-4
TGTGCCAGCAGTGTCCTGGGGCAGGGGAATCAACAGCCCCAGCATTTT | CASSVLGQGNQQPQHF | TRBJ1-5 | few | . | TRBV12-3/TRBV12-4
TGTGCCAGCAGCCCCCAGCGGGACTCCTACGAGCAGTACTTC | CASSPQRDSYEQYF | TRBJ2-7 | many | TRBD2 | TRBV7-2
TGTGCCAGCAGTGTCCAGGACCATTATGGCTACACCTTC | CASSVQDHYGYTF | TRBJ1-2 | many | . | TRBV2
TGCGCCAGCAGCTTGGGCCAGGACCGCTCCGGGGAGCTGTTTTTT | CASSLGQDRSGELFF | TRBJ2-2 | many | . | TRBV5-1
TGTGCCAGCAGCCAAACTACCGTGGACGTCTACGAGCAGTACTTC | CASSQTTVDVYEQYF | TRBJ2-7 | many | . | TRBV4-2
TGTGCCAGCAGTACAGACAGTAACTATGGCTACACCTTC | CASSTDSNYGYTF | TRBJ1-2 | many | . | TRBV7-2
TGCGCCAGCAGCCAAGGCCCCGGGCGGGGGCGCACAGATACGCAGTATTTT | CASSQGPGRGRTDTQYF | TRBJ2-3 | many | . | TRBV4-1
TGTGCCAGCAGACGGGGGAGTCTCTCCGTGGAGGAAAAACTGTTTTTT | CASRRGSLSVEEKLFF | TRBJ1-4 | . | . | TRBV16
TGTGCCAGCAGCTTAACCAGCGGGTCTGGGGCCAACGTCCTGACTTTC | CASSLTSGSGANVLTF | TRBJ2-6 | few | . | TRBV7-9
TGTGCCAGCAGTGGACAGGGAGGGGGTAGGAATGAGCAGTTCTTC | CASSGQGGGRNEQFF | TRBJ2-1 | . | . | TRBV27